The present T cell receptor beta chain was sequenced within a study of control samples from healthy donors and cancer patients. Sequenced by immunoSEQ multiplex PCR; TCRdb stores in-frame clones only, minus some. Of 130,000 or so clones listed, 87% are singletons. The table lists this clone with a count of one. CDR1 is MNHEY and CDR2 is SVGEGT in the germline V gene. The CDR3 loop spans 14 amino acids. Germline trimming cut 4 bases from V and 4 bases from J; bases unmatched to any gene: 6. The gene calls are TRBV6-2 or TRBV6-3 and TRBJ2-7; TRBD1 aligns across 8 bases. The clonotype originates from a middle-aged man in good health. The sequenced sample consisted of blood. CDR3 bases: TGTGCCAGCAGTTCACCGGACAGGGCGTACGAGCAGTACTTC. Amino acids: CASSSPDRAYEQYF.